Each of the 20 T cell receptor beta chains below was sequenced from the same sample in a study of CD4 T cells in relation to SARS-CoV-2 and coronaviruses. Measured with immunoSEQ multiplex PCR; TCRdb has only the in-frame clones, and not every one. The repertoire holds more than 15,000 clones, more than 75% seen once, with approximately 20% in the top ten. Which antigens these TCRs recognize remains unknown. Unexposed donor CD4+ T cells date from about 2011-2018, before the COVID-19 pandemic. After more than eight days of culture, CD4+ T cells were isolated. Sequenced material: CD4+ T cells from PBMCs, cultured in vitro. The receptor set was obtained from a human donor in good health.

This clone is a singleton in its sample. J is TRBJ1-5 and V is TRBV6-6; 12 bases map to TRBD1. CDR3 length: 17 amino acids. Unmatched junction bases numbered 11, after V lost 5 bases and J lost 6 bases. Germline V lookup: CDR1 MNHNY, CDR2 SVGAGI (reference sequence). Written as DNA, the CDR3 is TGTGCCAGCAGTCGAGGGACAGGGGGCGTGAGGAGTCAGCCCCAGCATTTT. Its protein is CASSRGTGGVRSQPQHF.

The rearrangement links TRBV11-2 to TRBJ2-4; 11 bases are shared with TRBD2. The CDR3 is 19 residues long. Germline V gene sequence: CDR1 SGHAT, CDR2 FQNNGV. The V and J ends lost 1 base and 0 bases, in that order; junction bases with no gene match: 8. The CDR3 loop is CASSLVETSGILAKNIQYF. The CDR3 DNA sequence: TGTGCCAGCAGCTTAGTCGAGACTAGCGGGATCCTAGCCAAAAACATTCAGTACTTC.

V is TRBV4-1 and J is TRBJ1-1, with a possible D match to TRBD1 (6 bases). Trimming shortened V by 4 bases and J by 6 bases, and 18 bases separated the two germline ends. Germline V CDR1 and CDR2: MGHRA, YSYEKL. This CDR3 spans 15 amino acids. CDR3 amino acids: CASSPLDRNGAEAFF. DNA for the CDR3: TGCGCCAGCAGCCCCCTCGACAGGAACGGGGCTGAAGCTTTCTTT.

The gene calls are TRBV2 and TRBJ1-2; no reliable D call. The ends were cut back, 8 bases at V and 5 bases at J, with 15 bases in the middle. CDR1 and CDR2 from the germline V gene are SNHLY and FYNNEI. This CDR3 has 13 amino acids. CDR3 in amino acids: CASLGGVGYGYTF. The CDR3 DNA sequence: TGTGCCAGCCTAGGAGGAGTGGGTTATGGCTACACCTTC.

V gene TRBV19 combines with J gene TRBJ1-1; no reliable D call. Germline CDR1 and CDR2: LNHDA and SQIVND (reference sequence). This CDR3 region has 14 residues. V was shortened by 5 bases and J by 4 bases, with 14 bases between the two germline ends. The CDR3 loop is CASSARWDATEAFF. CDR3 nucleotides: TGTGCCAGTAGTGCCCGGTGGGATGCCACTGAAGCTTTCTTT.

This clone was counted between two and nine times. The CDR3 here is CASTRPTNSPLHF. The CDR3, as DNA: TGTGCCAGCACCCGGCCTACTAATTCACCCCTCCACTTT. The chain joins TRBV28 to TRBJ1-6; D is undetermined. The V end lost 7 bases, the J end lost 6 bases, and 10 bases lay between the germline ends. This CDR3 is built from 13 residues. Per germline, CDR1 MDHEN and CDR2 SYDVKM.

The CDR3 region is CATSGGGRRAFF. The CDR3 region has the DNA TGTGCCACCAGTGGGGGCGGACGGCGGGCTTTCTTT. The chain is built from TRBV24-1 and TRBJ1-1; a possible D gene is TRBD1 (5 bases). Germline V lookup: CDR1 KGHDR, CDR2 SFDVKD. The V gene lost 5 bases and the J gene lost 11 bases, with 14 bases spanning the gap. The CDR3 consists of 12 residues.

The chain has TRBV6-4 and TRBJ1-2; possibly TRBD1 for D (5 bases). V lost 6 bases and J lost 7, with 21 bases in between. The CDR3 sequence is 15 residues long. CDR1 is MRHNA and CDR2 is SNTAGT in the germline V gene. In nucleotides, the CDR3 is TGTGCCAGCAGCCCCAGGGTTTTCTCGGTCTCTGGCTACACCTTC. It translates to CASSPRVFSVSGYTF.

The J gene is TRBJ2-1, the V gene TRBV27, with 13 bases fitting TRBD2. Per the germline V gene, CDR1 is MNHEY and CDR2 is SMNVEV (reference sequence). J gave up 6 bases and V 2 bases, and 10 bases lay outside the gene matches. CDR3 length: 18 residues. The CDR3 sequence: CASSLRGTSGTKVNEQFF. The CDR3 DNA is TGTGCCAGCAGTTTACGCGGGACTAGCGGGACTAAAGTCAATGAGCAGTTCTTC.

For the CDR3, the DNA is TGTGCCACCAGTGCTAACTTCAGGGATACGCAGTATTTT. Its protein product is CATSANFRDTQYF. The chain recombines TRBV24-1 with TRBJ2-3; the D is unclear. The length of the CDR3 is 13 residues. Trimming cost V 5 bases and J 6 bases, with 11 bases left between them. Germline V lookup: CDR1 KGHDR, CDR2 SFDVKD.

In its sample, this clone is medium-sized. The chain recombines TRBV6-4 with TRBJ2-1; TRBD2 matches 7 bases. The CDR3 extends over 15 amino acids. Trimming removed 6 bases from V and 3 bases from J; junction bases left unmatched: 8. Germline CDR1 is MRHNA and CDR2 is SNTAGT. CDR3 DNA: TGTGCCAGCAGCCGTCTGGCGGGAGACTACAATGAGCAGTTCTTC. Protein sequence: CASSRLAGDYNEQFF.

This chain uses TRBV19 with TRBJ1-2; D not certain. Per germline, CDR1 LNHDA and CDR2 SQIVND (reference sequence). The CDR3 is made up of 17 amino acids. With 2 bases removed from V and 3 bases from J, the gap between germline ends came to 19 bases. The CDR3 DNA sequence: TGTGCCAGTAGTATAATGGTTAGGTTTTCGGGATACTATGGCTACACCTTC. Amino acids: CASSIMVRFSGYYGYTF.

This clone appeared once. V is TRBV18 and J is TRBJ1-4; D not certain. This CDR3 has 15 residues. The V gene's germline CDR1 is KGHSH and CDR2 LQKENI. Trimming shortened V by 2 bases and J by 1 base, and 8 bases separated the two germline ends. The CDR3 is CASSPGVQTNEKLFF. In nucleotides, the CDR3 is TGTGCCAGCTCACCAGGGGTCCAAACTAATGAAAAACTGTTTTTT.

The genes are TRBV9 and TRBJ1-2, with a weak D call TRBD1 (5 bases). Germline CDR1 reads SGDLS; CDR2 reads YYNGEE. The CDR3 extends over 15 amino acids. The V gene lost 3 bases and the J gene lost 8 bases, with 20 bases spanning the gap. The CDR3 protein is CASSAQSGVRGGYTF. DNA of the CDR3: TGTGCCAGCAGCGCCCAATCGGGGGTAAGAGGGGGCTACACCTTC.

The chain is built from TRBV3-1 (or the pseudogene TRBV3-2) and TRBJ2-3; possible D gene TRBD2, 5 bases. Germline CDR1 is LGHDT and CDR2 is YNNKEL (reference sequence). The CDR3 runs to 15 residues. Trimming took 3 bases from V and 0 from J, leaving 10 bases between them. The DNA for the CDR3 is TGTGCCAGCAGCCAGGGAGTCACTAGCACAGATACGCAGTATTTT. Its translation: CASSQGVTSTDTQYF.

The rearrangement uses TRBV10-1 and TRBJ2-1; D not certain. CDR1 WNHNN and CDR2 SYGVQD come from the germline V gene (reference sequence). The V and J ends lost 8 bases and 5 bases respectively, with 13 bases between them. The length of the CDR3 is 13 residues. The CDR3 here is CASAIGWDNEQFF. As DNA, the CDR3 is TGCGCCAGCGCTATAGGTTGGGACAATGAGCAGTTCTTC.

The chain couples TRBV27 to TRBJ1-2; D gene unclear. CDR1 is MNHEY, CDR2 SMNVEV, per germline (reference sequence). The CDR3 spans 14 residues. V lost 6 bases to trimming and J lost 2 bases, with 13 bases between them. Here the CDR3 DNA reads TGTGCCAGCAGCGTCTCTGATAGAAACTATGGCTACACCTTC. This gives the protein CASSVSDRNYGYTF.

J is TRBJ2-5 and V is TRBV6-5; 10 nucleotides agree with TRBD2. CDR1 and CDR2 (germline): MNHEY, SVGAGI. After removal of 5 bases from V and 0 bases from J, the junction contained 3 bases not matched to a gene. The CDR3 sequence is 15 residues long. CDR3: CASSRGLADQETQYF. The CDR3 DNA is TGTGCCAGCAGTCGCGGACTAGCGGACCAAGAGACCCAGTACTTC.

The chain is built from TRBV28 and TRBJ2-7, with TRBD2 matching over 7 bases. The CDR3 runs to 14 residues. Germline CDR1 and CDR2: MDHEN and SYDVKM. V lost 5 bases, J lost 5 bases, and 9 bases stayed unmatched. CDR3 DNA sequence: TGTGCCAGCAGTGCTACAAATGGGGGGGACGAGCAGTACTTC. Translated, it gives CASSATNGGDEQYF.

This chain uses TRBV11-2 with TRBJ2-3; 8 bases map to TRBD2. This CDR3 has 16 residues. CDR1 and CDR2 from the germline V gene are SGHAT and FQNNGV. With 5 bases clipped from V and 3 bases from J, the junction kept 10 bases outside the gene matches. CDR3 sequence reads: CASSPVRTSWTDTQYF. The CDR3, as DNA: TGTGCCAGCAGCCCGGTTCGGACTAGCTGGACAGATACGCAGTATTTT.